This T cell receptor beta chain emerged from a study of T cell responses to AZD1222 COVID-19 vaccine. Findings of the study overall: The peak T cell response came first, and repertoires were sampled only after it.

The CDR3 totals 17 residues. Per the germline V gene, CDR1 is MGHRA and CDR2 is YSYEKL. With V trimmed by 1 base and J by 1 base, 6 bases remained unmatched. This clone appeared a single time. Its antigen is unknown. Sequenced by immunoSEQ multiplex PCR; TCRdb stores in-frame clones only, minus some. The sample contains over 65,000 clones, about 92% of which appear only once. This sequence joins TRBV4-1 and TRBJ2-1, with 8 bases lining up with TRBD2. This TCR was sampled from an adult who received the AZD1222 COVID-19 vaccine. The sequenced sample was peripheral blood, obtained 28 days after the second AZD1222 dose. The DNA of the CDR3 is TGCGCCAGCAGCCAAGGAAGCGGGGGAGTTTCCTACAATGAGCAGTTCTTC. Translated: CASSQGSGGVSYNEQFF.